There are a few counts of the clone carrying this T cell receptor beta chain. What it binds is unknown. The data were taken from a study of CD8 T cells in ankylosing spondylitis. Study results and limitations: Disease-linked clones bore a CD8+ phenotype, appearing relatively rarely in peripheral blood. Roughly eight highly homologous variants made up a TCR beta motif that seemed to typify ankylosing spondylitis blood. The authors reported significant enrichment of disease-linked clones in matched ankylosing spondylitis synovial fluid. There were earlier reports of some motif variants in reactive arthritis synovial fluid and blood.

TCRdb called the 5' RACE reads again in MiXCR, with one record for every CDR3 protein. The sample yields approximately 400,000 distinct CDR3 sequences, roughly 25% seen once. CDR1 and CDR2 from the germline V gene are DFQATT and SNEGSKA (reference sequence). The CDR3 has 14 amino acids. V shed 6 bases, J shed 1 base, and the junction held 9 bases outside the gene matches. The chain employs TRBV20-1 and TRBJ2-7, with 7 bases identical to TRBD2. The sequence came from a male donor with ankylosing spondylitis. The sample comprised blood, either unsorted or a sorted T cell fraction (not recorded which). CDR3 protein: CSAAALAESYEQYF. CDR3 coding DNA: TGCAGTGCGGCGGCCCTAGCGGAATCCTACGAGCAGTACTTC.